These 28 T cell receptor beta chains were sequenced from one sample in a study of neoadjuvant nivolumab and ipilimumab in lung cancer. The data were produced by immunoSEQ multiplex PCR, yet TCRdb's version contains in-frame clones alone and is incomplete. The data show about 28,000 clones, 65% to 85% seen once. This specimen was tumor tissue, taken after neoadjuvant nivolumab, alone or with ipilimumab, at or shortly before surgery. These receptors originate from an adult with non-small cell lung cancer.

A few counts support this clone. The V gene is TRBV5-4, the J gene TRBJ1-6; 7 bases align to TRBD1. V lost 2 bases and J lost 10; bases outside the gene matches: 9. From germline, CDR1 is SGHNT and CDR2 YYREEE (reference sequence). The CDR3 is 15 amino acids. In DNA form, the CDR3 reads TGTGCCAGCAGCTTAGACGGACAGGTTTCATCACCCCTCCACTTT. It translates to CASSLDGQVSSPLHF.

In its sample, this clone was seen a few times. The chain combines TRBV7-9 with TRBJ2-5; no clear D. Trimming cost V 1 base and J 2 bases, with 8 bases left between them. Germline CDR1 is SEHNR and CDR2 is FQNEAQ (reference sequence). CDR3 length equals 14 residues. The CDR3 DNA sequence: TGTGCCAGCAGCTTAGTGTACAGTCAAGAGACCCAGTACTTC. This translates into CASSLVYSQETQYF.

This chain connects TRBV6-5 to TRBJ2-7, with D maybe TRBD1 (6 bases). The germline V gene encodes CDR1 MNHEY and CDR2 SVGAGI. The V and J ends lost 2 bases and 2 bases respectively, with 10 bases between them. The CDR3 loop spans 14 amino acids. This CDR3 reads CASSYRDNPYEQYF. The DNA of the CDR3 is TGTGCCAGCAGTTACAGGGACAATCCCTACGAGCAGTACTTC.

The V call is TRBV10-3, the J call TRBJ2-1; no clear D. This CDR3 is built from 11 residues. Trimming stripped 5 bases from V and 10 bases from J, with 9 bases between. Germline V gives CDR1 ENHRY, CDR2 SYGVKD. The CDR3 is CAISLEDEQFF. Written as DNA, the CDR3 is TGTGCCATCAGTCTCGAAGACGAGCAGTTCTTC.

The chain combines TRBV7-2 with TRBJ1-4; possible D gene TRBD1, 5 bases. CDR1 and CDR2 (germline): SGHTA, FQGNSA. The CDR3 extends over 14 amino acids. V lost 1 base to trimming and J lost 7 bases, with 10 bases between them. The CDR3 DNA is TGTGCCAGCAGCTTAGACGGCCAGGGTGAAAAACTGTTTTTT. Protein product: CASSLDGQGEKLFF.

The chain employs TRBV5-4 and TRBJ2-1; the match to TRBD1 covers 7 bases. Germline CDR1 and CDR2: SGHNT and YYREEE (reference sequence). J lost 0 bases, V lost 4 bases, and 4 bases had no gene match. The CDR3 is 15 residues long. The CDR3 reads CASSMDRSSYNEQFF. In DNA, the CDR3 is TGTGCCAGCAGCATGGACAGGAGCTCCTACAATGAGCAGTTCTTC.

The chain recombines TRBV27 with TRBJ1-6, with TRBD1 matching over 7 bases. There are 16 residues in the CDR3. Per germline, CDR1 MNHEY and CDR2 SMNVEV (reference sequence). V shed 7 bases, J shed 0 bases, and the junction held 6 bases outside the gene matches. Written as DNA, the CDR3 is TGTGCCAGCACCCGGGACAGTAGCTCCTATAATTCACCCCTCCACTTT. It codes for CASTRDSSSYNSPLHF.

The chain combines TRBV7-6 with TRBJ2-1; no reliable D call. The CDR3 totals 14 residues. Trimming cost V 1 base and J 5 bases, with 9 bases left between them. Germline loops: CDR1 SGHVS, CDR2 FNYEAQ. The CDR3 here is CASSLEVGDNEQFF. CDR3 nucleotides: TGTGCCAGCAGCTTAGAAGTTGGGGACAATGAGCAGTTCTTC.

J is TRBJ1-2 and V is TRBV30; D ambiguous. The CDR3 consists of 13 residues. Trimming took 0 bases from V and 0 from J, leaving 5 bases between them. Germline V gene sequence: CDR1 GTSNPN, CDR2 SVGIG (reference sequence). The DNA of the CDR3 is TGTGCCTGGAGTGTACAGTCTAACTATGGCTACACCTTC. Its protein product is CAWSVQSNYGYTF.

V usage is TRBV2 and J usage is TRBJ1-1, with TRBD1 matching over 7 bases. Germline-derived CDR1 and CDR2 are SNHLY and FYNNEI. CDR3 length: 12 residues. The J segment lost 4 bases and the V segment lost 8 bases, leaving 4 bases of the junction unmatched. The CDR3 region is CASGRGITEAFF. In DNA form, the CDR3 reads TGTGCCAGCGGCAGGGGGATCACTGAAGCTTTCTTT. The variable domain in full, with the rest retrieved from reference TRBV2 and TRBJ1-1, is EPEVTQTPSHQVTQMGQEVILRCVPISNHLYFYWYRQILGQKVEFLVSFYNNEISEKSEIFDDQFSVERPDGSNFTLKIRSTKLEDSAMYFCASGRGITEAFFGQGTRLTVV.

The V and J genes are TRBV30 and TRBJ1-2; 12 positions match TRBD1. Germline CDR1 is GTSNPN and CDR2 is SVGIG (reference sequence). This CDR3 has 12 residues. V shed 8 bases, J shed 8 bases, and the junction held 6 bases outside the gene matches. The CDR3 DNA reads as TGTGCCGGGGGACAGGGGGCAGGAGGCTACACCTTC. Protein sequence: CAGGQGAGGYTF. Using reference TRBV30 and TRBJ1-2 for the parts outside the CDR3, the full variable domain is SQTIHQWPATLVQPVGSPLSLECTVEGTSNPNLYWYRQAAGRGLQLLFYSVGIGQISSEVPQNLSASRPQDRQFILSSKKLLLSDSGFYLCAGGQGAGGYTFGSGTRLTVV.

V usage is TRBV30 and J usage is TRBJ1-1; a possible D gene is TRBD1 (5 bases). V dropped 5 bases and J dropped 2 bases, with 21 bases sitting between them. Per the germline V gene, CDR1 is GTSNPN and CDR2 is SVGIG (reference sequence). The CDR3 sequence is 16 residues long. CDR3 residues: CAWGGGLISTNTEAFF. The CDR3 coding sequence is TGTGCCTGGGGCGGGGGTCTCATATCCACTAACACTGAAGCTTTCTTT.

The chain carries TRBV18 and TRBJ2-1; 8 bases match TRBD1. J gave up 5 bases and V 3 bases, and 6 bases lay outside the gene matches. The CDR3 has 15 amino acids. The germline V gene has CDR1 KGHSH and CDR2 LQKENI. The chain's CDR3 is CASSPLGTGDNEQFF. DNA of the CDR3: TGTGCCAGCTCACCCCTGGGGACAGGTGACAATGAGCAGTTCTTC.

The chain has TRBV27 and TRBJ1-5, with D perhaps TRBD1 (6 bases). The ends were cut back, 2 bases at V and 5 bases at J, with 13 bases in the middle. Per the germline V gene, CDR1 is MNHEY and CDR2 is SMNVEV (reference sequence). The CDR3 is made up of 15 amino acids. Here the CDR3 reads CASSLGGQPYQPQHF. The CDR3 region has the DNA TGTGCCAGCAGTTTAGGGGGACAACCATATCAGCCCCAGCATTTT.

The rearrangement links TRBV10-3 to TRBJ2-4; possible D gene TRBD1, 5 bases. Trimming cost V 6 bases and J 2 bases, with 14 bases left between them. CDR1 ENHRY and CDR2 SYGVKD come from the germline V gene. This CDR3 region has 15 residues. The CDR3 DNA reads TGTGCCATCAGAGGGGATGGCAGTACCAAAAACATTCAGTACTTC. It translates to CAIRGDGSTKNIQYF.

The V gene is TRBV5-4, the J gene TRBJ2-1, with 7 bases fitting TRBD1. In germline, CDR1 is SGHNT, CDR2 YYREEE (reference sequence). The CDR3 is 15 residues long. V lost 4 bases and J lost 7; bases outside the gene matches: 11. CDR3 amino acids: CASSPGQVRGNEQFF. Written as DNA, the CDR3 is TGTGCCAGCAGCCCAGGACAGGTGAGAGGGAATGAGCAGTTCTTC.

The chain is built from TRBV5-4 and TRBJ2-5; D may be TRBD2 (6 bases). This CDR3 region has 17 residues. Germline loops: CDR1 SGHNT, CDR2 YYREEE (reference sequence). V was trimmed by 0 bases and J by 4 bases, leaving 19 bases between them. This CDR3 reads CASSLGPLTGVSETQYF. CDR3 bases: TGTGCCAGCAGCTTGGGTCCCCTGACGGGAGTATCAGAGACCCAGTACTTC.

The chain employs TRBV10-3 and TRBJ1-5; a weak D match, TRBD1 (5 bases). V lost 6 bases, J lost 4 bases, and 13 bases lay in between. This CDR3 has 14 amino acids. CDR1 is ENHRY and CDR2 is SYGVKD in the germline V gene. The CDR3 nucleotides read TGTGCCATCAGCCCAGCTCAGGGAAATCAGCCCCAGCATTTT. Amino acids: CAISPAQGNQPQHF.

This chain links TRBV10-3 with TRBJ2-1, with D perhaps matching TRBD2 (5 bases). Trimming shortened V by 10 bases and J by 9 bases, and 16 bases separated the two germline ends. The germline CDR1 and CDR2 sequences are ENHRY and SYGVKD. CDR3 length equals 12 residues. The CDR3 DNA is TGTGCCACCAACCCCGGAGAGGGTGAGCAGTTCTTC. It yields the protein CATNPGEGEQFF.

The gene calls are TRBV5-5 and TRBJ1-4; no reliable D call. Germline loops: CDR1 SGHKS, CDR2 YYEKEE (reference sequence). Trimming took 1 base from V and 3 from J, leaving 10 bases between them. The CDR3 consists of 15 residues. CDR3 bases: TGTGCCAGCAGCTTGACGGCCGGGGCTAATGAAAAACTGTTTTTT. It is translated as CASSLTAGANEKLFF. Full variable domain (rest looked up from reference TRBV5-5 and TRBJ1-4): DAGVTQSPTHLIKTRGQQVTLRCSPISGHKSVSWYQQVLGQGPQFIFQYYEKEERGRGNFPDRFSARQFPNYSSELNVNALLLGDSALYLCASSLTAGANEKLFFGSGTQLSVL.

This clone turned up a few times. This chain joins TRBV7-8 and TRBJ1-2; perhaps TRBD1 as D (5 bases). The germline V gene encodes CDR1 SGHVS and CDR2 FQNEAQ. The ends were cut back, 5 bases at V and 0 bases at J, with 25 bases in the middle. The CDR3 spans 19 residues. CDR3 DNA: TGTGCCAGCAGCCTTCGAGGGGAGGAAAGCGGAGCAGCTAACTATGGCTACACCTTC. Protein sequence: CASSLRGEESGAANYGYTF.

This sequence joins TRBV19 and TRBJ1-1, with TRBD1 matching over 8 bases. The germline gives CDR1 LNHDA, CDR2 SQIVND (reference sequence). J was trimmed by 1 base and V by 4 bases; bases with no gene match: 5. CDR3 length: 15 amino acids. The DNA of the CDR3 is TGTGCCAGTAGTAGGTGGGGACAGGAGAACACTGAAGCTTTCTTT. This gives the protein CASSRWGQENTEAFF.

This clone is a singleton in its sample. The chain combines TRBV19 with TRBJ1-1, with a weak D call TRBD1 (6 bases). V was clipped by 3 bases and J by 4 bases, with 15 bases between them. This CDR3 has 15 amino acids. Germline CDR1 LNHDA, CDR2 SQIVND (reference sequence). The CDR3: CASSIFSGASTEAFF. The CDR3 coding sequence is TGTGCCAGTAGTATTTTTTCGGGGGCGTCCACTGAAGCTTTCTTT. The variable domain in full, completed from reference TRBV19 and TRBJ1-1, reads DGGITQSPKYLFRKEGQNVTLSCEQNLNHDAMYWYRQDPGQGLRLIYYSQIVNDFQKGDIAEGYSVSREKKESFPLTVTSAQKNPTAFYLCASSIFSGASTEAFFGQGTRLTVV.

J is TRBJ2-4 and V is TRBV5-1; 11 nucleotides line up with TRBD2. The V segment lost 2 bases and the J segment 1 base; nucleotides outside the gene matches: 11. The CDR3 runs 19 residues. Germline V gene lookup returns CDR1 SGHRS and CDR2 YFSETQ. The CDR3 nucleotides are TGCGCCAGCAGCTTTGGCTATGGGACTAGCGGAGGGGCCAAAAACATTCAGTACTTC. It codes for CASSFGYGTSGGAKNIQYF.

The chain carries TRBV7-3 and TRBJ2-7; 9 nucleotides agree with TRBD2. The junction had 1 base not matched to a gene; V was cut back by 2 bases and J by 2 bases. This CDR3 is built from 14 residues. Looked up from germline, CDR1 is SGHTA and CDR2 is FQGTGA. CDR3 amino acids: CASSLLAGPYEQYF. The CDR3 DNA is TGTGCCAGCAGCTTACTAGCGGGACCCTACGAGCAGTACTTC.

The gene calls are TRBV29-1 and TRBJ2-3, with TRBD2 matching over 10 bases. The germline gives CDR1 SQVTM, CDR2 ANQGSEA. The CDR3 spans 15 residues. V lost 3 bases and J lost 2; bases outside the gene matches: 5. The CDR3 is CSVDPSGGFTDTQYF. DNA of the CDR3: TGCAGCGTTGATCCTAGCGGGGGATTCACAGATACGCAGTATTTT.

CDR3 in DNA: TGCGCCAGCAGCCAAGCCGGGACAGGGGTTGAAGATACGCAGTATTTT. Its translation: CASSQAGTGVEDTQYF. The chain combines TRBV4-1 with TRBJ2-3; 10 bases match TRBD1. From germline, CDR1 is MGHRA and CDR2 YSYEKL. The CDR3 runs 16 residues. After removal of 1 base from V and 5 bases from J, the junction contained 6 bases not matched to a gene.

This clone was picked up one time. V usage is TRBV11-2 and J usage is TRBJ2-7, with D unresolved. Trimming stripped 3 bases from V and 5 bases from J, with 5 bases between. Germline-derived CDR1 and CDR2 are SGHAT and FQNNGV. The CDR3 loop spans 11 amino acids. The CDR3 coding sequence is TGTGCCAGCAGCTTGGCGGACGAGCAGTACTTC. This sequence encodes CASSLADEQYF.